These 9 T cell receptor beta chains were sequenced from one sample in a study of blood T cells in healthy people across ages. PCR was performed a second time for about 7 to 11 cycles using a sample-barcoded 5' primer and a J-beta primer mix. TCRdb used MiXCR to reprocess the 5' RACE reads, holding one entry per CDR3 protein. The sample yields about 1.8 million distinct CDR3 sequences, approximately 50% seen once. Sample: blood. All receptors come from a woman in her 40s in good health.

This clonotype was seen many times. The chain joins TRBV5-6 to TRBJ1-2; D is uncertain. V gave up 3 bases and J gave up 5 bases, with 5 bases separating them. Germline V gene data show CDR1 as SGHDT and CDR2 as YYEEEE. The CDR3 has 11 residues. CDR3 amino acids: CASSSPYGYTF. The CDR3 bases are TGTGCCAGCAGCTCCCCGTATGGCTACACCTTC.

The gene calls are TRBV20-1 and TRBJ2-1; 8 nucleotides align to TRBD1. The CDR3 spans 15 residues. The germline gives CDR1 DFQATT, CDR2 SNEGSKA (reference sequence). V gave up 3 bases and J gave up 10 bases; unmatched junction bases: 14. The CDR3: CSARLNRGAYREQFF. The CDR3, as DNA: TGCAGTGCTAGGCTTAACAGGGGGGCGTATAGGGAGCAGTTCTTC.

This clonotype has more than one count but fewer than ten. The chain couples TRBV29-1 to TRBJ1-2; D unclear. V lost 0 bases, J lost 8 bases, and 4 bases lay in between. The CDR3 sequence is 10 residues long. The germline V gene encodes CDR1 SQVTM and CDR2 ANQGSEA. In nucleotides, the CDR3 is TGCAGCGTTGAAGATCTCGGCTACACCTTC. It is translated as CSVEDLGYTF.

A word on this clonotype: At one end, the junction sequence differs from germline, possibly due to a read error. The chain uses TRBV7-7 and TRBJ2-5; TRBD2 matches 7 bases. The germline CDR1 and CDR2 sequences are SSHAT and FNYEAQ (reference sequence). The CDR3 is 15 amino acids. The CDR3 DNA follows: TGTGCTAGCAGCTCACCGGAGAGCGGGGAAGAGACCCAGTACTTC. Its protein product is CASSSPESGEETQYF. Complete variable domain (other parts from reference TRBV7-7 and TRBJ2-5): GAGVSQSPRYKVTKRGQDVTLRCDPISSHATLYWYQQALGQGPEFLTYFNYEAQPDKSGLPSDRFSAERPEGSISTLTIQRTEQRDSAMYRCASSSPESGEETQYFGPGTRLLVL.

This clonotype has only a few counts. This rearrangement joins TRBV7-2 to TRBJ2-1; the D gene is possibly TRBD2 (6 bases). The CDR3 runs to 16 residues. Germline lookup yields CDR1 SGHTA and CDR2 FQGNSA. V shed 5 bases and J shed 0 bases, with 14 bases lying between them. The CDR3 here is CASSPGTSRSYNEQFF. DNA of the CDR3: TGTGCCAGCAGCCCCGGGACTTCGCGCTCCTACAATGAGCAGTTCTTC.

This clonotype has just a few counts. The V gene is TRBV24-1, the J gene TRBJ2-3, with TRBD2 matching over 7 bases. Germline lookup yields CDR1 KGHDR and CDR2 SFDVKD. Losses at the gene ends were 11 bases for V and 11 bases for J; bases not matched to a gene: 24. CDR3 size: 16 residues. The DNA for the CDR3 is TGTGCCATAACAGTAAAACTAGCGAACCCCGCGATTGGGCAGTATTTT. Translation: CAITVKLANPAIGQYF.

V usage is TRBV7-2 and J usage is TRBJ1-5; D ambiguous. The germline V gene encodes CDR1 SGHTA and CDR2 FQGNSA. Trimming took 1 base from V and 5 from J, leaving 9 bases between them. There are 14 residues in the CDR3. The CDR3 DNA is TGTGCCAGCAGCTTAGTTCCCAGTGATCAGCCCCAGCATTTT. Amino acid sequence: CASSLVPSDQPQHF.

This rearrangement joins TRBV5-1 to TRBJ2-5, with TRBD2 matching over 11 bases. The J call is uncertain, as TRBJ2-7 better fits the DNA end. The CDR3 is made up of 15 amino acids. Germline V gives CDR1 SGHRS, CDR2 YFSETQ. The CDR3: CASRLAGVLLYEQYF. The CDR3 DNA is TGCGCCAGCAGACTAGCGGGGGTCCTCCTCTACGAGCAGTACTTC.

The genes are TRBV12-3 or TRBV12-4 and TRBJ1-2, with D possibly being TRBD1 (5 bases). This CDR3 is built from 13 residues. Trimming left V 3 bases short and J 6 bases short, with 11 bases between. In nucleotides, the CDR3 is TGTGCCAGCAGTTTGGGCAGGGAAAATGGCTACACCTTC. It specifies CASSLGRENGYTF.